The present entry profiles one T cell receptor beta chain with its context. This entry belongs to a study of long-term antiretroviral therapy in people with HIV. Germline loops: CDR1 LGHNA, CDR2 YNFKEQ. V was cut by 0 bases and J by 5 bases, with 14 bases left in between. The CDR3 consists of 15 residues. The assay used was immunoSEQ (version v3.0), run at survey level. Profiled with immunoSEQ multiplex PCR; TCRdb holds only in-frame clones, not every one. The sample has more than 20,000 clones, 70% to 85% seen once; the top ten hold approximately 4.6%. The source of this sequence is a man younger than 35 with HIV. The rearrangement uses TRBV4-2 and TRBJ2-7; no definite D call. Sequencing was performed on unsorted PBMCs, taken 0.5 years after starting antiretroviral therapy. CDR3 in DNA: TGTGCCAGCAGCCAAGATCTACGAGAGACCCACGAGCAGTACTTC. As protein: CASSQDLRETHEQYF.